Below are 12 T cell receptor beta chains sequenced from a single sample in a study of cytomegalovirus exposure and HLA in healthy donors. Method: immunoSEQ multiplex PCR; TCRdb's copy keeps in-frame clones and lacks some. The sample holds about 73,000 clones, approximately 95% seen once. Sequenced sample: PBMCs. The receptor set was obtained from a man aged 18 to 29 in good health and CMV-seronegative.

This chain uses TRBV7-9 with TRBJ2-7, with D possibly being TRBD2 (6 bases). V was pared by 4 bases and J by 4 bases, with 8 bases between. The length of the CDR3 is 12 residues. From germline, CDR1 is SEHNR and CDR2 FQNEAQ (reference sequence). CDR3: CASSSEGYEQYF. The CDR3 nucleotides are TGTGCCAGCAGCTCGGAGGGGTACGAGCAGTACTTC.

This chain joins TRBV9 and TRBJ2-5; 8 nucleotides line up with TRBD2. The germline V gene encodes CDR1 SGDLS and CDR2 YYNGEE. Trimming removed 4 bases from V and 1 base from J; junction bases left unmatched: 3. The CDR3 sequence is 14 residues long. DNA of the CDR3: TGTGCCAGCAGCCGGGGGGGGACCCAAGAGACCCAGTACTTC. Translating gives CASSRGGTQETQYF.

The chain is built from TRBV11-3 and TRBJ2-1; 10 nucleotides match TRBD1. The CDR3 spans 13 residues. Germline CDR1 reads SGHNT; CDR2 reads YENEEA. V lost 11 bases and J lost 6; bases outside the gene matches: 7. For the CDR3, the DNA is TGTGCCTCCGGGAGGACAGGGGGCAATGAGCAGTTCTTC. It is translated as CASGRTGGNEQFF.

The chain is built from TRBV5-1 and TRBJ2-5; a possible D gene is TRBD2 (7 bases). Per the germline V gene, CDR1 is SGHRS and CDR2 is YFSETQ. CDR3 length: 15 residues. V lost 1 base, J lost 5 bases, and 15 bases lay in between. The CDR3 is CASSLSGGGWETQYF. In DNA form, the CDR3 reads TGCGCCAGCAGCTTGAGTGGGGGGGGCTGGGAGACCCAGTACTTC.

The chain links TRBV5-6 to TRBJ1-1; TRBD1 matches at 8 bases. From germline, CDR1 is SGHDT and CDR2 YYEEEE. This CDR3 contains 19 residues. V dropped 3 bases and J dropped 0; count of bases not matched to a gene: 16. Written as DNA, the CDR3 is TGTGCCAGCAGCTCCGTTTTCAGGGGGCCTTTCTACATGAACACTGAAGCTTTCTTT. Translation gives CASSSVFRGPFYMNTEAFF.

This clone was found once. The chain carries TRBV14 and TRBJ1-4, with 10 nucleotides matching TRBD1. CDR1 and CDR2 from the germline V gene are SGHDN and FVKESK. V trimming: 4 bases; J trimming: 7 bases; junction bases outside the gene matches: 9. The length of the CDR3 is 16 residues. The CDR3 loop is CASSRRVGTGVEKLFF. CDR3 nucleotide sequence: TGTGCCAGCAGCCGAAGAGTAGGGACAGGGGTTGAAAAACTGTTTTTT.

The chain combines TRBV11-2 with TRBJ1-2, with D unresolved. This CDR3 contains 16 residues. Germline V lookup: CDR1 SGHAT, CDR2 FQNNGV. The V gene lost 5 bases and the J gene lost 6 bases, with 22 bases spanning the gap. The CDR3 coding sequence is TGTGCCAGCAGCAGCCCAACCGGTTTGAGGTTCGATGGCTACACCTTC. Its protein product is CASSSPTGLRFDGYTF. The variable domain in full, completed from reference TRBV11-2 and TRBJ1-2, reads EAGVAQSPRYKIIEKRQSVAFWCNPISGHATLYWYQQILGQGPKLLIQFQNNGVVDDSQLPKDRFSAERLKGVDSTLKIQPAKLEDSAVYLCASSSPTGLRFDGYTFGSGTRLTVV.

J is TRBJ2-1 and V is TRBV7-2; 8 bases are shared with TRBD1. The CDR3 length is 19 residues. J gave up 2 bases and V 4 bases, and 16 bases lay outside the gene matches. CDR1 SGHTA and CDR2 FQGNSA come from the germline V gene. The CDR3 nucleotides read TGTGCCAGCAGCTCCATCGGTGAAAGGACAGGGACCACCTACAATGAGCAGTTCTTC. Translation: CASSSIGERTGTTYNEQFF.

The chain carries TRBV7-3 and TRBJ1-2, with a possible D match to TRBD1 (6 bases). V shed 5 bases and J shed 0 bases, with 13 bases lying between them. Germline lookup yields CDR1 SGHTA and CDR2 FQGTGA. This CDR3 spans 15 amino acids. CDR3 sequence: CASSPGRGSNYGYTF. The CDR3 region has the DNA TGTGCCAGCAGCCCCGGCAGGGGATCTAACTATGGCTACACCTTC.

CDR3 coding DNA: TGTGCCAGCAGCTTACCCCGACAGGGAGGCTCTGGAAACACCATATATTTT. Protein: CASSLPRQGGSGNTIYF. The J gene is TRBJ1-3, the V gene TRBV7-9; 7 nucleotides match TRBD1. Germline V gene lookup returns CDR1 SEHNR and CDR2 FQNEAQ (reference sequence). The CDR3 spans 17 residues. Unmatched junction bases numbered 7, after V lost 2 bases and J lost 0 bases.

The CDR3 DNA is TGTGCCAGCAGCTGGTTTAGTTTTGGCAGGGACGAGCAGTACTTC. Translated: CASSWFSFGRDEQYF. V usage is TRBV11-2 and J usage is TRBJ2-7; possibly TRBD1 for D (5 bases). V lost 4 bases, J lost 5 bases, and 18 bases lay in between. The CDR3 totals 15 residues. Germline values: CDR1 SGHAT, CDR2 FQNNGV. The entire variable domain, with the rest obtained from reference TRBV11-2 and TRBJ2-7, is as follows: EAGVAQSPRYKIIEKRQSVAFWCNPISGHATLYWYQQILGQGPKLLIQFQNNGVVDDSQLPKDRFSAERLKGVDSTLKIQPAKLEDSAVYLCASSWFSFGRDEQYFGPGTRLTVT.

V gene TRBV28 combines with J gene TRBJ1-5, with 9 bases fitting TRBD1. The CDR3 totals 16 residues. Unmatched junction bases numbered 12, after V lost 5 bases and J lost 7 bases. Germline V gives CDR1 MDHEN, CDR2 SYDVKM. The CDR3 loop reads CASSPTGGSDRQPQHF. DNA of the CDR3: TGTGCCAGCAGTCCCACAGGGGGCTCCGATCGGCAGCCCCAGCATTTT.